This paragraph covers one T cell receptor (beta chain) sequence. Generated by immunoSEQ multiplex PCR, the TCRdb table keeps only in-frame clones and is missing some. The sample has 200,000 to 250,000 clones, more than 75% seen once; the top ten hold 9.5% to 15%. These data come from a study of blood T cell repertoires in COVID-19. The wider study: Samples taken during acute and convalescent COVID-19 were collected in the United States, Italy and Spain. PBMCs, B-cell-depleted T cells, or T cells were the source of the cDNA or gDNA that made up the material.

Trimming took 1 base from V and 8 from J; bases not matched to a gene: 6. Germline V lookup: CDR1 LGHDT, CDR2 YNNKEL (reference sequence). The CDR3 is 15 residues long. Material: peripheral blood. The chain combines TRBV3-1 (or the pseudogene TRBV3-2) with TRBJ1-4; 8 nucleotides line up with TRBD1. This receptor was taken from a human donor in a cohort sampled during active COVID-19. The DNA of the CDR3 is TGTGCCAGCAGCCAAGGCAGGGGGCTGAGAGAAAAACTGTTTTTT. This translates into CASSQGRGLREKLFF.